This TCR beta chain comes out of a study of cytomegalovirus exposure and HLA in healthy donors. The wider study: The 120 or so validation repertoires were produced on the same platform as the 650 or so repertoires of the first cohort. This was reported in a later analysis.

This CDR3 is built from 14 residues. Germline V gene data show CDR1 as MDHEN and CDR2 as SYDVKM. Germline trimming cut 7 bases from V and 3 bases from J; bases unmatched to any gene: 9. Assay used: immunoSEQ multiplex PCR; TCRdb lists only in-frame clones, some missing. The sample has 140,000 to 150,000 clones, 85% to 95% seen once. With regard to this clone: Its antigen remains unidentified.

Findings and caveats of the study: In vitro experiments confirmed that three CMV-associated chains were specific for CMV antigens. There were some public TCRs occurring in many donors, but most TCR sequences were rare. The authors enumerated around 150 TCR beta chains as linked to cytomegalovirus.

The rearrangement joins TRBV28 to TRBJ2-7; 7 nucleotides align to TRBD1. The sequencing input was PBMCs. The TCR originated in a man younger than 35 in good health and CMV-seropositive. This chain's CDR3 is CASNPPGTDYEQYF. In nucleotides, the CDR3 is TGTGCCAGCAACCCCCCCGGGACAGACTACGAGCAGTACTTC.